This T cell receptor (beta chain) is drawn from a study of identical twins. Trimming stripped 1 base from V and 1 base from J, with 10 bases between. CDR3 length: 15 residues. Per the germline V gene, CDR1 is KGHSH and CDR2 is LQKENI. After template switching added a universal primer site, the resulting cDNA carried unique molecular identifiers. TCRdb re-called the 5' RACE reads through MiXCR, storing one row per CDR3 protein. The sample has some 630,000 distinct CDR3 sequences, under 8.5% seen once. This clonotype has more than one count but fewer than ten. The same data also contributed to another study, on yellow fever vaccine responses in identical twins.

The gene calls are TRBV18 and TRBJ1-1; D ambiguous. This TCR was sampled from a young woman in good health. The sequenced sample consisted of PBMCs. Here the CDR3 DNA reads TGTGCCAGCTCACCACTTTGGGGATCGAACACTGAAGCTTTCTTT. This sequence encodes CASSPLWGSNTEAFF.